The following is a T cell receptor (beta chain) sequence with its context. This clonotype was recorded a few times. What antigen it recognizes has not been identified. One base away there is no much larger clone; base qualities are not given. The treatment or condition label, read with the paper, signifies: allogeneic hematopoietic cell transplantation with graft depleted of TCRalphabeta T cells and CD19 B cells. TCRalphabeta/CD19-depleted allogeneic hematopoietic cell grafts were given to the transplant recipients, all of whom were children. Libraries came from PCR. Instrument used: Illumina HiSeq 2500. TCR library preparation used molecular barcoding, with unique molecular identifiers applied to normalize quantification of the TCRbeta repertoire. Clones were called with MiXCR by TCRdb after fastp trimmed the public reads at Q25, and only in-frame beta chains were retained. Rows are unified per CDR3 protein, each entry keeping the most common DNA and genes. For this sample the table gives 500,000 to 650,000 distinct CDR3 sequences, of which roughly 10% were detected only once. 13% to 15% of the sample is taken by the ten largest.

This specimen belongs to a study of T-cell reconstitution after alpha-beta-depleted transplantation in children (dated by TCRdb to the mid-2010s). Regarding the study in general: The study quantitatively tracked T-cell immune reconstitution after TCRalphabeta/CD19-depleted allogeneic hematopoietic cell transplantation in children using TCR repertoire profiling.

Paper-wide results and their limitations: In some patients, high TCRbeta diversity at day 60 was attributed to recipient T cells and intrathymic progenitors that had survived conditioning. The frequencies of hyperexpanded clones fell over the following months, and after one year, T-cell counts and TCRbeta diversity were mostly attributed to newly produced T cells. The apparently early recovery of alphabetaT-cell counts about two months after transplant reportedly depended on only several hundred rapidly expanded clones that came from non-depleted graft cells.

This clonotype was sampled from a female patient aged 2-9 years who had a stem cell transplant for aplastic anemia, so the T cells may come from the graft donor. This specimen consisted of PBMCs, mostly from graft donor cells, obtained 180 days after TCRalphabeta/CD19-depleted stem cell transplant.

CDR3 reads: CASSRQEGETQYF. The nucleotides read TGTGCCAGCAGCCGGCAGGAGGGAGAGACCCAGTACTTC. The sequence links TRBV7-9 to TRBJ2-5; the D gene is possibly TRBD2, with 6 bases matching. Based on the germline V gene (reference sequence), the CDR1 and CDR2 sequences are SEHNR and FQNEAQ. V lost 5 bases and J lost 4 bases; the stretch between them is 11 bases long. Taken from cysteine to phenylalanine, the CDR3 has 13 residues. CDR3 DNA is the only sequence kept; it has 39 bases, read in frame from the first base. With the portions outside the CDR3 filled from the reference TRBV7-9 and TRBJ2-5 genes, the complete variable region becomes DTGVSQNPRHKITKRGQNVTFRCDPISEHNRLYWYRQTLGQGPEFLTYFQNEAQLEKSRLLSDRFSAERPKGSFSTLEIQRTEQGDSAMYLCASSRQEGETQYFGPGTRLLVL.